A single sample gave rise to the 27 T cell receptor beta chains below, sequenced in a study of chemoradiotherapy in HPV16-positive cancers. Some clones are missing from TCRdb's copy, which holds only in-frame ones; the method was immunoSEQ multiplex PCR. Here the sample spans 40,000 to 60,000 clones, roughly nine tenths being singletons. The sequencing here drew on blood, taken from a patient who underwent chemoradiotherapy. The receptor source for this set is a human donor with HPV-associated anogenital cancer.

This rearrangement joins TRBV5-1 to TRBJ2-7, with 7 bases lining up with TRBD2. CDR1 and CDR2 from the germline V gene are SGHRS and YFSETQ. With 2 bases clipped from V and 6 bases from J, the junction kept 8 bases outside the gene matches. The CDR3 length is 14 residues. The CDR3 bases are TGCGCCAGCAGCTTCTCGACCGGCGGGGGCGAGCAGTACTTC. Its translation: CASSFSTGGGEQYF.

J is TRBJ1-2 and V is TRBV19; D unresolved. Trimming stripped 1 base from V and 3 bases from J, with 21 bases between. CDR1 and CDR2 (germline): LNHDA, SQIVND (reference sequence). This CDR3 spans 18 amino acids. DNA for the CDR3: TGTGCCAGTAGTATAGCCGGATCAAGAGGACTGTATTACTATGGCTACACCTTC. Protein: CASSIAGSRGLYYYGYTF.

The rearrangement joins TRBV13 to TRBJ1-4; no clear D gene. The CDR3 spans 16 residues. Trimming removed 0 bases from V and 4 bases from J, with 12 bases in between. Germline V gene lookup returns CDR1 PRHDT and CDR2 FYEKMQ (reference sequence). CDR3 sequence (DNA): TGTGCCAGCAGCTTAGGCAGTACAGCCCTTAATGAAAAACTGTTTTTT. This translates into CASSLGSTALNEKLFF.

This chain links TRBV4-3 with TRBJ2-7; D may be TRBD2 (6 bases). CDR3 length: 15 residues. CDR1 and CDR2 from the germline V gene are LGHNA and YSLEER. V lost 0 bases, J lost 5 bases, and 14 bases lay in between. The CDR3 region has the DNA TGCGCCAGCAGCCAAGAGAGCGGGCGAGTCCACGAGCAGTACTTC. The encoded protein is CASSQESGRVHEQYF.

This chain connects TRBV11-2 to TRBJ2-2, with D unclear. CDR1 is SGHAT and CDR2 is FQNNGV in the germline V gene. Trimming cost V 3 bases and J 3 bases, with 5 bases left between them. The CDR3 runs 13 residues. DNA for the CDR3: TGTGCCAGCAGCTTGGATCACACCGGGGAGCTGTTTTTT. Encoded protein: CASSLDHTGELFF.

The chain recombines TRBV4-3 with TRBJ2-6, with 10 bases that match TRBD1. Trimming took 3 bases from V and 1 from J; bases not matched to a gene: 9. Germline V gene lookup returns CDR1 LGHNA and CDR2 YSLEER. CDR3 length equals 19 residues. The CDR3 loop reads CASSQTGTGVRSGANVLTF. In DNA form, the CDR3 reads TGCGCCAGCAGCCAGACGGGGACAGGGGTCCGATCTGGGGCCAACGTCCTGACTTTC.

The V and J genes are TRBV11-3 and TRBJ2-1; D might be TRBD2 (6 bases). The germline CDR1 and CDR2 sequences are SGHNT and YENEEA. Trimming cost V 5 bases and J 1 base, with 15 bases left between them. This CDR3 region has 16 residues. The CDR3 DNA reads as TGTGCCAGCAGCCCAACCGGGGGAGTGTCCTACAATGAGCAGTTCTTC. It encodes CASSPTGGVSYNEQFF.

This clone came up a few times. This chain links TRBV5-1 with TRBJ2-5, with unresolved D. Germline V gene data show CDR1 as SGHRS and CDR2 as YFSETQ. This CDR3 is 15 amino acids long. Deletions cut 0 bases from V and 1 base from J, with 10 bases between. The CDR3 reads CASSLETTPQETQYF. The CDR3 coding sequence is TGCGCCAGCAGCTTGGAGACAACCCCCCAAGAGACCCAGTACTTC.

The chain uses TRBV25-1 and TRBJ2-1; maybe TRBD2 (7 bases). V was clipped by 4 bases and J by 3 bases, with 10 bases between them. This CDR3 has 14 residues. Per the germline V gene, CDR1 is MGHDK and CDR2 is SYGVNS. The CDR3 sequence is CASSGGGLYNEQFF. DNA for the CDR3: TGTGCCAGCAGTGGCGGGGGCCTCTACAATGAGCAGTTCTTC.

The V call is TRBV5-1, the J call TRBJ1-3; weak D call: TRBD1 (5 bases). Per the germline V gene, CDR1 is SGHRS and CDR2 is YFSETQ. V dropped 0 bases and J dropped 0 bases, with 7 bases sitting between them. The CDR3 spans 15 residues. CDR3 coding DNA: TGCGCCAGCAGCTTGGAGGGGATCTCTGGAAACACCATATATTTT. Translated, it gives CASSLEGISGNTIYF. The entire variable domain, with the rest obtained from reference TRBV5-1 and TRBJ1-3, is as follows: KAGVTQTPRYLIKTRGQQVTLSCSPISGHRSVSWYQQTPGQGLQFLFEYFSETQRNKGNFPGRFSGRQFSNSRSEMNVSTLELGDSALYLCASSLEGISGNTIYFGEGSWLTVV.

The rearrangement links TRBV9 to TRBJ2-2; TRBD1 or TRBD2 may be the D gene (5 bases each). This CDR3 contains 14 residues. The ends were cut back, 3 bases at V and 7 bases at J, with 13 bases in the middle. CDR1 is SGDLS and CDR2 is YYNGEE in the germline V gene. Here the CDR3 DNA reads TGTGCCAGCAGCGCCGTCGGGGCTGGCGGGGAGCTGTTTTTT. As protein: CASSAVGAGGELFF.

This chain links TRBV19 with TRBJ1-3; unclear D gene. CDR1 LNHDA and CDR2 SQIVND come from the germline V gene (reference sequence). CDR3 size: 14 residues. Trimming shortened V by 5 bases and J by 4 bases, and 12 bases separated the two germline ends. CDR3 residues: CASSLGPGGNTIYF. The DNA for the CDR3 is TGTGCCAGTAGTCTTGGACCGGGGGGAAACACCATATATTTT.

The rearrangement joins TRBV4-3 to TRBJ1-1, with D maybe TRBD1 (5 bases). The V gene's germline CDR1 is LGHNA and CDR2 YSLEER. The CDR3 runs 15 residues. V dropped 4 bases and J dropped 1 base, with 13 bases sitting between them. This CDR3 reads CASSLRRDWNTEAFF. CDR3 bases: TGCGCCAGCAGCCTCCGCCGGGACTGGAACACTGAAGCTTTCTTT.

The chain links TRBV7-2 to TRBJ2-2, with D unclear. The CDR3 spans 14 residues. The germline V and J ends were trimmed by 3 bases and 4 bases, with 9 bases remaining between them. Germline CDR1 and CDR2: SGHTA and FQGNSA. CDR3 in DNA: TGTGCCAGCAGCTTGGCGATTTTCACCGGGGAGCTGTTTTTT. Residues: CASSLAIFTGELFF.

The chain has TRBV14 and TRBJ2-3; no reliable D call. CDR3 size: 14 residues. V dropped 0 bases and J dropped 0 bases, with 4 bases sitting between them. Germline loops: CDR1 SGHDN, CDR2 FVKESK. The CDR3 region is CASSQDWSTDTQYF. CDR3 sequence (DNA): TGTGCCAGCAGCCAAGATTGGAGCACAGATACGCAGTATTTT.

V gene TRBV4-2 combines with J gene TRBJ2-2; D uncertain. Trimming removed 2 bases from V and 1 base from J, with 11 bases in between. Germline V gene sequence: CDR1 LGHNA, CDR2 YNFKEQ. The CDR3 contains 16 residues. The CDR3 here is CASSQRRLMNTGELFF. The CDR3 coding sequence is TGTGCCAGCAGCCAACGTAGACTCATGAACACCGGGGAGCTGTTTTTT.

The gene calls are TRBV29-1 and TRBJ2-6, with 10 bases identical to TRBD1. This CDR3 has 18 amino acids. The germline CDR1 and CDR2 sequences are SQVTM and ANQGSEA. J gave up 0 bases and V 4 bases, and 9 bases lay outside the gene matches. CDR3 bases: TGCAGCGTTGCCCCCAGGGACAGGGGCACCTCTGGGGCCAACGTCCTGACTTTC. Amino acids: CSVAPRDRGTSGANVLTF.

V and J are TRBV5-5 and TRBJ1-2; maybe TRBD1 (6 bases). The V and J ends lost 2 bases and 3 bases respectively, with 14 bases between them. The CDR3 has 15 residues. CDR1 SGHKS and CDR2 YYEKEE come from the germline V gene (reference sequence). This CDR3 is CASSFREAGDYGYTF. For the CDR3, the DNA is TGTGCCAGCAGCTTTAGAGAGGCAGGGGACTATGGCTACACCTTC.

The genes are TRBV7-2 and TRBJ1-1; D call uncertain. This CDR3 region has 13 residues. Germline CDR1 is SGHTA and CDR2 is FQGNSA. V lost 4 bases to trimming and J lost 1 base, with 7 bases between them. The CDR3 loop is CASSSFKNTEAFF. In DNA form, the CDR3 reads TGTGCCAGCAGCTCCTTTAAGAACACTGAAGCTTTCTTT.

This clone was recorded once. The CDR3 DNA follows: TGTGCCAGCAGCTCACCCGGTGCTTTCGACCAAGAGACCCAGTACTTC. It encodes CASSSPGAFDQETQYF. V is TRBV7-9 and J is TRBJ2-5, with D unresolved. Germline V lookup: CDR1 SEHNR, CDR2 FQNEAQ (reference sequence). V was shortened by 4 bases and J by 0 bases, with 15 bases between the two germline ends. The CDR3 contains 16 residues.

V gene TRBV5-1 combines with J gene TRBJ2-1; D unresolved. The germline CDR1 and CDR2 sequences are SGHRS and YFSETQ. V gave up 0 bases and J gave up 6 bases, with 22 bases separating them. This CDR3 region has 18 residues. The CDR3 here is CASSLGGIGVMGSNEQFF. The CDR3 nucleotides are TGCGCCAGCAGCTTGGGAGGTATTGGGGTCATGGGGTCCAATGAGCAGTTCTTC.

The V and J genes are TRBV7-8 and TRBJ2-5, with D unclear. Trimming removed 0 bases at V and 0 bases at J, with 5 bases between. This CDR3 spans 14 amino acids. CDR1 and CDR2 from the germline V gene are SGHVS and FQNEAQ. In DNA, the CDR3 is TGTGCCAGCAGCTTAGCAGAGTACCAAGAGACCCAGTACTTC. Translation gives CASSLAEYQETQYF.

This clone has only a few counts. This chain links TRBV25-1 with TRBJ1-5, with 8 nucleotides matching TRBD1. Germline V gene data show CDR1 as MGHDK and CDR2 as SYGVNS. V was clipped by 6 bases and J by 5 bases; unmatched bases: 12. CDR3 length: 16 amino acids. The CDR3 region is CASRHRTGRTDQPQHF. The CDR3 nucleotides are TGTGCCAGCAGACATAGGACAGGGAGAACGGATCAGCCCCAGCATTTT.

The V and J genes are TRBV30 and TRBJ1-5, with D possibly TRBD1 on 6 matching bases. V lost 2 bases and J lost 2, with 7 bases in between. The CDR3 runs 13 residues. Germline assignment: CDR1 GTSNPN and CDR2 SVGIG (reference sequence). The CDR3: CAWSYRGNQPQHF. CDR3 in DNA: TGTGCCTGGAGTTACAGGGGCAATCAGCCCCAGCATTTT.

The DNA for the CDR3 is TGCGCCAGCAGCCACGGACAGGGGAGGGATACGCAGTATTTT. Translating it yields CASSHGQGRDTQYF. The rearrangement uses TRBV5-1 and TRBJ2-3, with 9 positions matching TRBD1. The CDR3 totals 14 residues. V lost 4 bases to trimming and J lost 6 bases; unmatched junction nucleotides: 6. Germline V gene data show CDR1 as SGHRS and CDR2 as YFSETQ.

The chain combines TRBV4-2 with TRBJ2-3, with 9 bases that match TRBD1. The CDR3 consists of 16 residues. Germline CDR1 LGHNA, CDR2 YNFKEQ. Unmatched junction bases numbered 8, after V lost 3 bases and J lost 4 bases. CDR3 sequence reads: CASSHDRGQGSDTQYF. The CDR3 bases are TGTGCCAGCAGCCATGATCGGGGACAGGGATCAGATACGCAGTATTTT.

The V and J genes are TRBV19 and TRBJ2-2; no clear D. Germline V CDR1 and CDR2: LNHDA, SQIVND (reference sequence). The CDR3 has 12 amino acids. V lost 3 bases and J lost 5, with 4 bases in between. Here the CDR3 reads CASSIGTGELFF. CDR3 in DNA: TGTGCCAGTAGTATCGGGACCGGGGAGCTGTTTTTT.